This entry is about one T cell receptor (beta chain). This specimen belongs to a study of STAT5B mutations in CD4+ large granular lymphocyte leukemia. Germline V lookup: CDR1 SGHVS, CDR2 FNYEAQ. The CDR3 runs to 14 residues. Between the trimmed V and J ends, which lost 1 base and 4 bases, there was a span of 9 bases. Clones were sequenced by immunoSEQ multiplex PCR, and TCRdb holds only the in-frame ones, with some missing. The table has 40,000 to 55,000 clones, roughly 84% seen once; the top ten hold approximately 0.4%. The sequenced sample was CD4+ T cells from blood buffy coats. This sequence was found in a human donor in good health. The chain has TRBV7-6 and TRBJ2-3, with D perhaps matching TRBD2 (5 bases). CDR3 sequence: CASSLGLASDTQYF. In DNA, the CDR3 is TGTGCCAGCAGCTTAGGCCTAGCTTCAGATACGCAGTATTTT.